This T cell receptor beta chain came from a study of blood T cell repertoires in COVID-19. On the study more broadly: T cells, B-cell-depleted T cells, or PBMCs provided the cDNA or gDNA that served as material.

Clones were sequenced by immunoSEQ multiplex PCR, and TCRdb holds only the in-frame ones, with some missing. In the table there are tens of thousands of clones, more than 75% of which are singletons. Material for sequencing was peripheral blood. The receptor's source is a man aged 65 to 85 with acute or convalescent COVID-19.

The CDR3 loop reads CASSHRGINIQYF. The CDR3 region has the DNA TGTGCCAGCAGCCACAGGGGGATAAACATTCAGTACTTC. The chain combines TRBV11-1 with TRBJ2-4; 8 nucleotides match TRBD1. The CDR3 spans 13 residues. With 5 bases clipped from V and 6 bases from J, the junction kept 3 bases outside the gene matches. Germline V gives CDR1 SGHAT, CDR2 FQDESV (reference sequence).